This TCR beta chain is from a study of neurological immune-mediated disorders. This clonotype has a count of ten or more. The V gene lost 4 bases and the J gene lost 2 bases, with 11 bases spanning the gap. The germline CDR1 and CDR2 sequences are SGHRS and YFSETQ. The CDR3 has 14 residues. MiXCR, run by TCRdb on the 5' RACE reads, gives a single entry per CDR3 protein. Among 55,000 to 75,000 distinct CDR3 sequences, around 5.2% were seen once, and the ten largest hold approximately 2.6%. Sequenced: PBMCs. This TCR was sampled from a woman between 25 and 40 years old with multiple sclerosis. The chain links TRBV5-1 to TRBJ2-3; D might be TRBD1 (6 bases). The CDR3 region is CASSQAGVTDTQYF. The CDR3 DNA sequence: TGCGCCAGCAGCCAAGCAGGGGTCACAGATACGCAGTATTTT.